This T cell receptor (beta chain) came from a study of blood T cell repertoires in COVID-19. Across the study: Specimens from acute and convalescent COVID-19 originated in the United States, Italy and Spain. T cells, B-cell-depleted T cells, or PBMCs supplied cDNA or gDNA.

In the original processing: Cell counts per sample came from amplifying reference gene primers. Method: immunoSEQ multiplex PCR; TCRdb's copy keeps in-frame clones and lacks some. D and trimming were read from the DNA, whereas the V and J calls and clone size are those reported in that table. The table includes under 150,000 clones, around 90% detected once. Looked up from germline, CDR1 is SEHNR and CDR2 is FQNEAQ (reference sequence). Trimming took off 2 bases at V and 7 bases at J, with 11 bases between the two ends. The CDR3 sequence is 13 residues long. The clonotype comes from a man between 45 and 60 years old with active COVID-19. The chain uses TRBV7-9 and TRBJ1-1; tentative D call: TRBD1 (5 bases). Sequenced input: peripheral blood. For the CDR3, the DNA is TGTGCCAGCAGCTTACCCGGGAGGGGTGAAGCTTTCTTT. Translating it yields CASSLPGRGEAFF.